The TCR beta chain under discussion was sequenced for a study of PD-1 blockade in classical Hodgkin lymphoma (TCRdb year 2020). Background for the entire study: Nivolumab dosing was 3 mg/kg intravenously every 2 weeks, continuing until either disease progression or unacceptable toxicity. The study used TCR beta sequencing and CyTOF to define a peripheral blood immune signature of response to PD-1 blockade in classical Hodgkin lymphoma. Points the paper makes about the study in general: The study was restricted to a single clinical trial cohort, and the causes of repertoire differences, possibly disease activity or prior therapy, were left undefined. Baseline TCR diversity was reported to be lower in newly diagnosed patients than in healthy donors and to be lower still in relapsed/refractory patients. A significant rise by C4D1 was seen in CD4+ but not CD8+ TCR diversity (p=0.0027 vs p=0.16), with the rise being most apparent in complete responders (p=0.02). Patients starting nivolumab less than 1 year after ASCT had lower diversity and were excluded from later analyses to avoid confounding by immune reconstitution. Baseline diversity similar to that of newly diagnosed patients was observed in trial patients achieving complete response, whereas significantly lower diversity was observed in partial responders and progressors.

With regard to this clone: The specificity of this receptor is unknown. Per-base quality was not reported, and no clone a single base away is much larger than it.

The Qiagen DNeasy kit was used to extract genomic DNA both from unsorted PBMCs and from the negatively selected CD4+ and CD8+ fractions. TCR beta CDR3 regions were subjected to amplification by immunoSEQ multiplex PCR with primers that anneal to V and J segments. Amplification bias was minimized using a synthetic immune receptor repertoire, and residual bias was removed computationally after sequencing. The authors processed their data as follows. Custom Python scripts were used to quantify repertoire diversity as the Shannon entropy index. Unsorted, CD4+ and CD8+ repertoires were analyzed separately, except for combined analyses in which CD4+ and CD8+ sequences were merged in silico. Clonal expansion was defined as a frequency increase of at least 2-fold after treatment compared with C1D1, and clones undetected at baseline were assigned a pseudocount of 0.5. Singleton clones were defined as clones with 0 or 1 copy at C1D1, and non-singleton clones were defined as clones with 2 or more copies. Clones expanded in unsorted samples were annotated as CD4+, CD8+ or unknown by matching protein sequences in sorted samples from the same patient. Wilcoxon tests on paired samples were used to test changes in diversity from C1D1 to C4D1. The immuneACCESS repertoire file appears here via TCRdb, limited to in-frame rearrangements. These files lack a portion of the clones; in checked studies, under half of the deficit traces to unresolved V genes, and the cause of the others is not known. That table gives V, J and clone size, and the DNA gave D and trimming. In all, the sample holds about 92,000 clones, and approximately 83% of those were seen once. About 18% of the sample is held by the ten biggest clonotypes.

V is clipped by 1 base and J by 1 base, and the sequence between their germline boundaries is 7 bases long. CDR1 and CDR2 are drawn from the germline V gene: SGHDN, FVKESK. Inclusive of the bounding cysteine and phenylalanine, the CDR3 is 14 residues long. Just the 42-base CDR3 DNA is kept, in frame starting at base 1. The meaning of the sample's time point label: cycle 4 day 1 (C4D1), after five to seven weeks of nivolumab. Every trial patient had relapsed following autologous stem cell transplantation, and prior brentuximab vedotin exposure was what differed among cohorts A, B and C. The trial cohort comprised more than 55 patients with relapsed/refractory classical Hodgkin lymphoma whose best overall responses were complete response, partial response or progressive disease. Single-agent nivolumab was administered to trial patients in the multi-cohort phase II CheckMate 205 trial. An independent review committee assessed best overall response using the 2007 International Working Group response criteria. Trial PBMCs were collected immediately before nivolumab initiation (C1D1) and during therapy at cycle 2 day 1 and cycle 4 day 1. Peripheral blood was collected in 8 mL Vacutainer Cell Preparation Tubes, from which PBMCs were isolated by centrifugation and then cryopreserved.

The sequence derives from a human donor with classical Hodgkin lymphoma. The sample was peripheral blood mononuclear cells (PBMCs), taken before the fourth cycle of nivolumab. Here the chain combines TRBV14 and TRBJ1-1; a weak D assignment points to TRBD1 (5 bases agree). For the CDR3, the sequence is CASSQVGANTEAFF. The DNA is TGTGCCAGCAGCCAAGTTGGGGCGAACACTGAAGCTTTCTTT.